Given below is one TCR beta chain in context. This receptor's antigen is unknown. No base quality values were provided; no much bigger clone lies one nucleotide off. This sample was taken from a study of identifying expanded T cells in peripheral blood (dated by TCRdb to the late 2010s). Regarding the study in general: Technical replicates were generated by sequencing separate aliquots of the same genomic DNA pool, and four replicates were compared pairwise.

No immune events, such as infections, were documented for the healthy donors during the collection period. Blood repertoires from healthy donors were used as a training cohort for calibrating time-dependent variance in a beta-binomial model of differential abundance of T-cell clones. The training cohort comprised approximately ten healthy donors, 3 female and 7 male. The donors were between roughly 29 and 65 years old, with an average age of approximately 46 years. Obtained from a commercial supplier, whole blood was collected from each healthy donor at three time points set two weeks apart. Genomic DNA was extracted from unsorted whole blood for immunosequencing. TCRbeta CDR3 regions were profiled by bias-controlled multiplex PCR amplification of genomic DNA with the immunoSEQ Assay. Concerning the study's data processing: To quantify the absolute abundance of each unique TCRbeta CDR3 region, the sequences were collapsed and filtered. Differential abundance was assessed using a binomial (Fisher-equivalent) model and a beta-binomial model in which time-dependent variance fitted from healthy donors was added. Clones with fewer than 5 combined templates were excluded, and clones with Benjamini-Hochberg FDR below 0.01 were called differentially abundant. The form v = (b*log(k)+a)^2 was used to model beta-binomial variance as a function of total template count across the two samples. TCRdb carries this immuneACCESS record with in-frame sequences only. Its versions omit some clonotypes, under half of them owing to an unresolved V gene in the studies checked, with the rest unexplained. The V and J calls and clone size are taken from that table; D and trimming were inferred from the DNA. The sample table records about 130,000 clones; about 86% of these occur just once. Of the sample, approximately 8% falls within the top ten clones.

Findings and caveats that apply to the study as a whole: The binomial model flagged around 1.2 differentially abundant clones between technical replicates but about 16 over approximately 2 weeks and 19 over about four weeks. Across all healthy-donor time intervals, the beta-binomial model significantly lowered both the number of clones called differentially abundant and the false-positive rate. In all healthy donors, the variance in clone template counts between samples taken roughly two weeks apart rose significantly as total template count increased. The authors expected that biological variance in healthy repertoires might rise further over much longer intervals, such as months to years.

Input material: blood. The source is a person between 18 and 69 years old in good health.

DNA sequence: TGTGCCAGCAGTGGTCCTACAGGGTTTTCGGAAGGCTACACCTTC. The translation is CASSGPTGFSEGYTF. The chain couples TRBV6-4 to TRBJ1-2; TRBD1 could be the D gene, as 6 bases match. V loses 4 bases of germline sequence and J loses 8 bases, and the interval between the two ends is 20 bases. Counted from cysteine to phenylalanine, this CDR3 has 15 amino acids. This entry keeps only the CDR3 DNA: 45 bases, framed from base 1. Based on the germline V gene, the CDR1 and CDR2 sequences are MRHNA and SNTAGT.